The next 13 T cell receptor beta chains were all read from a single sample in a study of T cells after yellow fever vaccination. TCRdb passed the 5' RACE reads through MiXCR, listing each CDR3 protein once. The repertoire holds about 340,000 distinct CDR3 sequences, with roughly 4% as singletons. Sequencing used PBMCs, obtained 5 days after the yellow fever booster vaccination. The receptors stem from a man younger than 30 who received the YFV17D yellow fever vaccine.

This clonotype was seen a handful of times. The chain combines TRBV6-2 or TRBV6-3 with TRBJ1-1; TRBD1 matches 9 bases. The CDR3 has 16 amino acids. Germline CDR1 reads MNHEY; CDR2 reads SVGEGT. After removal of 5 bases from V and 7 bases from J, the junction contained 14 bases not matched to a gene. The CDR3 bases are TGTGCCAGCAGTGAGCCTGCCGGGACAGGGTGGAGTGAAGCTTTCTTT. Translation gives CASSEPAGTGWSEAFF.

This clonotype was counted only a few times. The chain employs TRBV5-4 and TRBJ1-1; TRBD1 might be the D (6 bases). The germline V and J ends were trimmed by 5 bases and 6 bases, with 11 bases remaining between them. The CDR3 sequence is 12 residues long. Germline V gene lookup returns CDR1 SGHNT and CDR2 YYREEE (reference sequence). The CDR3 loop is CASRYDRSEAFF. Here the CDR3 DNA reads TGTGCCAGCAGATACGACAGGTCTGAAGCTTTCTTT.

This chain joins TRBV7-2 and TRBJ2-3; D is unclear. The CDR3 spans 13 residues. Per germline, CDR1 SGHTA and CDR2 FQGNSA. V shed 0 bases and J shed 1 base, with 2 bases lying between them. The CDR3 sequence: CASSLACTDTQYF. CDR3 DNA sequence: TGTGCCAGCAGCTTAGCGTGCACAGATACGCAGTATTTT.

The V gene is TRBV12-3 or TRBV12-4, the J gene TRBJ2-2, with D uncertain. CDR3 length equals 13 residues. V shed 5 bases and J shed 7 bases, with 11 bases lying between them. The CDR3 reads CASSPTGLGELFF. For the CDR3, the DNA is TGTGCCAGCAGTCCGACCGGGCTCGGGGAGCTGTTTTTT.

This clonotype appeared a few times. This rearrangement joins TRBV4-1 to TRBJ1-2; D uncertain. The CDR3 totals 16 residues. V was shortened by 2 bases and J by 1 base, with 14 bases between the two germline ends. Germline V gives CDR1 MGHRA, CDR2 YSYEKL. CDR3 coding DNA: TGCGCCAGCAGCCAAACCAATCAATATCTTAACTATGGCTACACCTTC. This codes for CASSQTNQYLNYGYTF.

The V and J genes are TRBV20-1 and TRBJ1-5, with D possibly being TRBD1 (5 bases). This CDR3 has 14 amino acids. CDR1 DFQATT and CDR2 SNEGSKA come from the germline V gene (reference sequence). Trimming stripped 3 bases from V and 5 bases from J, with 14 bases between. The CDR3 DNA follows: TGCAGTGCTAGTGCAGGGAGGGGCGATCAGCCCCAGCATTTT. This sequence encodes CSASAGRGDQPQHF.

The sample holds a few counts of this clonotype. The V gene is TRBV6-1, the J gene TRBJ1-2; 9 nucleotides match TRBD1. The CDR3 loop spans 14 amino acids. Germline assignment: CDR1 MNHNS and CDR2 SASEGT. The J segment lost 8 bases and the V segment lost 10 bases, leaving 14 bases of the junction unmatched. CDR3 DNA: TGTGCCATTACCGGGACAGGGAAGTTCGACGGCTACACCTTC. This gives the protein CAITGTGKFDGYTF.

Only a few counts were recorded for this clonotype. The J gene is TRBJ1-4, the V gene TRBV28; D is undetermined. CDR3 length: 16 residues. The ends were cut back, 6 bases at V and 7 bases at J, with 21 bases in the middle. Germline CDR1 reads MDHEN; CDR2 reads SYDVKM. The CDR3 spells CASSYSDRSVGEKLFF. Written as DNA, the CDR3 is TGTGCCAGCAGCTATTCCGATCGATCGGTTGGTGAAAAACTGTTTTTT.

This clonotype was counted a few times. This chain connects TRBV4-3 to TRBJ2-7, with D maybe TRBD2 (5 bases). Germline-derived CDR1 and CDR2 are LGHNA and YSLEER. The CDR3 extends over 14 amino acids. V lost 4 bases and J 3 bases, leaving 13 bases between the germline ends. The CDR3 nucleotides read TGCGCCAGCAGCCCCTCATCCGGAGGCTACGAGCAGTACTTC. Its translation: CASSPSSGGYEQYF.

This chain links TRBV5-5 with TRBJ2-7; TRBD2 matches 8 bases. The ends lost 5 bases at V and 3 bases at J; junction bases unmatched: 7. The germline gives CDR1 SGHKS, CDR2 YYEKEE (reference sequence). CDR3 length equals 14 residues. The DNA for the CDR3 is TGTGCCAGCAGTAGTACTAGCGGCTTCTACGAGCAGTACTTC. Its protein product is CASSSTSGFYEQYF.

This clonotype was counted many times. The chain's CDR3 is CASSPSGTAYGYTF. The CDR3 DNA reads TGTGCCAGCAGTCCCTCTGGGACAGCCTATGGCTACACCTTC. V usage is TRBV27 and J usage is TRBJ1-2; 7 nucleotides agree with TRBD1. After removal of 5 bases from V and 4 bases from J, the junction contained 7 bases not matched to a gene. CDR1 and CDR2 (germline): MNHEY, SMNVEV (reference sequence). The CDR3 has 14 residues.

In its sample, this clonotype was seen many times. The rearrangement uses TRBV6-5 and TRBJ1-1; TRBD1 agrees at 8 bases. The germline V gene encodes CDR1 MNHEY and CDR2 SVGAGI. The CDR3 consists of 11 residues. The junction had 5 bases not matched to a gene; V was cut back by 7 bases and J by 10 bases. CDR3 bases: TGTGCCAGCACTCACAGGGGGGGAGCTTTCTTT. Residues: CASTHRGGAFF.

This clonotype was seen a handful of times. The CDR3 DNA reads TGTGCCAGCAGCGCTAGCGGGGGGGGGCTACAAGAGACCCAGTACTTC. Protein product: CASSASGGGLQETQYF. The chain recombines TRBV5-4 with TRBJ2-5, with 12 bases identical to TRBD2. CDR3 length: 16 amino acids. Germline CDR1 and CDR2: SGHNT and YYREEE (reference sequence). The ends lost 4 bases at V and 2 bases at J; junction bases unmatched: 6. Based on the CDR3 plus reference TRBV5-4 and TRBJ2-5, the full variable domain is ETGVTQSPTHLIKTRGQQVTLRCSSQSGHNTVSWYQQALGQGPQFIFQYYREEENGRGNFPPRFSGLQFPNYSSELNVNALELDDSALYLCASSASGGGLQETQYFGPGTRLLVL.